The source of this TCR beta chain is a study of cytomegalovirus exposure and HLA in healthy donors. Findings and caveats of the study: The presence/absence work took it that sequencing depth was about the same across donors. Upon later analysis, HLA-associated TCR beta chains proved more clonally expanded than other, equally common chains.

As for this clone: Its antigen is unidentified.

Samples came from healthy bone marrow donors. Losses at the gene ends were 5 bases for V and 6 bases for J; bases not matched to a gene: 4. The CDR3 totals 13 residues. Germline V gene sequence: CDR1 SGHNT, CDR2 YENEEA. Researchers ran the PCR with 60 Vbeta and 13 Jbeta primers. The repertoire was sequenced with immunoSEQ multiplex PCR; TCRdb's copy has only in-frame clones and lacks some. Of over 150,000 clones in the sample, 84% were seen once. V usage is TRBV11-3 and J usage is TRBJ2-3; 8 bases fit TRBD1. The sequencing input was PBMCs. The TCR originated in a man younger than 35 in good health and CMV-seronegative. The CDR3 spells CASSPRTGDTQYF. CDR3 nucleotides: TGTGCCAGCAGCCCCCGGACAGGGGATACGCAGTATTTT.